This T cell receptor beta chain was profiled in a study of CD8 T cells in ankylosing spondylitis listed by TCRdb under 2017. Background for the entire study: The study profiled T cell receptor beta repertoires in healthy donors and ankylosing spondylitis patients to find disease-linked TCR variants. The full study cohort comprised around 25 ankylosing spondylitis patients and some 100 healthy donors. Peripheral blood samples were taken, and synovial fluid was additionally collected from ankylosing spondylitis patients.

This clonotype has just a few counts. Its antigen is not yet known. Within one base of it there is no much larger clone, and no base qualities were kept. The paper's findings and limits, for the study overall: Some motif variants were previously reported in synovial fluid and blood of reactive arthritis patients, suggesting common disease-initiation mechanisms. In peripheral blood, the disease-linked clones were found at relatively low frequencies and had a CD8+ phenotype. A TCR beta motif made up of seven or eight highly homologous amino acid variants appeared to be characteristic of blood from ankylosing spondylitis patients. Significant enrichment of the disease-linked clones was reported in matched synovial fluid samples from ankylosing spondylitis patients.

The germline ends are 9 bases apart after V is trimmed by 0 bases and J by 2 bases. Looking up the germline V gene yields CDR1 SGHRS and CDR2 YFSETQ. From cysteine to phenylalanine, the CDR3 is 14 amino acids long. Here the CDR3 DNA is all that survives: 42 bases in frame from base 1. TCRdb shows the sequencer as Illumina HiSeq 2500. Quantitative 5'-RACE with molecular barcodes was the method used to prepare the TCR beta libraries. In the paper's pipeline: A new computational method, built on a probabilistic model of VDJ rearrangement, was used to identify disease-linked TCR variants. TCRdb applied fastp at Q25 and MiXCR to the public reads, then kept only in-frame beta chains. When rows share a CDR3 protein, they turn into one entry using the most common DNA and genes. TCRdb assigned the V and J calls; the authors' analysis was not used. The sample table holds about 130,000 distinct CDR3 sequences, of which roughly 6.6% were seen once. The ten largest make up 12% of the sample.

This sequence was found in a male donor with ankylosing spondylitis or in good health (not recorded which). Sample: blood, either unsorted or a sorted T cell fraction (not recorded which). The chain couples TRBV5-1 to TRBJ2-7; the D match is possibly TRBD1 or TRBD2, with 5 bases aligned in each. Read as DNA, the sequence is TGCGCCAGCAGCTTGGAACGGGGCGCCTACGAGCAGTACTTC. Its product reads: CASSLERGAYEQYF.